Below, 16 T cell receptor beta chains from the same sample are listed, as sequenced in a study of T cell responses to AZD1222 COVID-19 vaccine. The data were produced by immunoSEQ multiplex PCR, yet TCRdb's version contains in-frame clones alone and is incomplete. This sample has roughly 91,000 clones, with around 90% found just once. This specimen was peripheral blood, taken on day 0 of AZD1222 vaccination. All receptors derive from an adult in good health.

The chain carries TRBV7-9 and TRBJ2-3; unclear D gene. Per the germline V gene, CDR1 is SEHNR and CDR2 is FQNEAQ (reference sequence). The CDR3 length is 13 residues. Trimming left V 2 bases short and J 1 base short, with 4 bases between. The CDR3 DNA follows: TGTGCCAGCAGCTTATCCCGCACAGATACGCAGTATTTT. It translates to CASSLSRTDTQYF.

This rearrangement joins TRBV6-1 to TRBJ1-2; D call uncertain. Trimming shortened V by 2 bases and J by 4 bases, and 14 bases separated the two germline ends. Germline loops: CDR1 MNHNS, CDR2 SASEGT. The CDR3 covers 15 residues. The DNA of the CDR3 is TGTGCCAGCAGTGAAAGGTCGGGGTTAATCTATGGCTACACCTTC. Amino acid sequence: CASSERSGLIYGYTF.

The chain joins TRBV5-1 to TRBJ1-5; a possible D gene is TRBD1 (5 bases). The length of the CDR3 is 14 residues. Germline V gives CDR1 SGHRS, CDR2 YFSETQ. V gave up 4 bases and J gave up 0 bases, with 8 bases separating them. CDR3 sequence: CASSPGHSNQPQHF. The CDR3 DNA is TGCGCCAGCAGCCCGGGGCATAGCAATCAGCCCCAGCATTTT.

The CDR3 DNA follows: TGTGCCAGCAGCCCAGACCGACCCAGCTGGGGGGCCAACGTCCTGACTTTC. Its protein product is CASSPDRPSWGANVLTF. The chain recombines TRBV7-2 with TRBJ2-6; D not resolved. CDR3 length equals 17 residues. Germline V gene sequence: CDR1 SGHTA, CDR2 FQGNSA. V was pared by 5 bases and J by 4 bases, with 18 bases between.

In its sample, this clone was seen a few times. V and J are TRBV13 and TRBJ2-3; D ambiguous. The CDR3 consists of 16 residues. Germline loops: CDR1 PRHDT, CDR2 FYEKMQ (reference sequence). V was clipped by 0 bases and J by 2 bases, with 12 bases between them. The CDR3 loop is CASSLGAVGYTDTQYF. CDR3 nucleotides: TGTGCCAGCAGCTTAGGGGCTGTCGGGTACACAGATACGCAGTATTTT.

The chain links TRBV18 to TRBJ2-2; TRBD2 might be the D (6 bases). The germline CDR1 and CDR2 sequences are KGHSH and LQKENI. V shed 1 base and J shed 0 bases, with 9 bases lying between them. The CDR3 covers 16 residues. The CDR3 protein is CASSPRAGSNTGELFF. In DNA, the CDR3 is TGTGCCAGCTCACCACGGGCGGGATCGAACACCGGGGAGCTGTTTTTT.

The gene calls are TRBV5-1 and TRBJ1-2, with 8 nucleotides matching TRBD1. CDR3 length equals 14 residues. J lost 8 bases, V lost 5 bases, and 11 bases had no gene match. Germline-derived CDR1 and CDR2 are SGHRS and YFSETQ. CDR3 in amino acids: CASSASQGAVGYTF. For the CDR3, the DNA is TGCGCCAGCAGTGCTAGTCAGGGGGCTGTCGGCTACACCTTC.

This chain links TRBV25-1 with TRBJ1-5, with D possibly TRBD1 on 6 matching bases. Germline V lookup: CDR1 MGHDK, CDR2 SYGVNS. The CDR3 runs to 14 residues. V lost 6 bases and J 1 base, leaving 10 bases between the germline ends. CDR3 region: CASRQTGSNQPQHF. CDR3 coding DNA: TGTGCCAGCAGGCAGACAGGAAGCAATCAGCCCCAGCATTTT.

The V gene is TRBV19, the J gene TRBJ1-5; D ambiguous. Per germline, CDR1 LNHDA and CDR2 SQIVND (reference sequence). This CDR3 has 16 amino acids. Trimming took off 6 bases at V and 0 bases at J, with 15 bases between the two ends. CDR3 protein: CASRTLGEYSNQPQHF. CDR3 DNA sequence: TGTGCCAGTAGAACCCTAGGAGAGTATAGCAATCAGCCCCAGCATTTT.

This chain uses TRBV10-1 with TRBJ2-2, with TRBD1 matching over 9 bases. Germline-derived CDR1 and CDR2 are WNHNN and SYGVQD (reference sequence). The V and J ends lost 6 bases and 6 bases, in that order; junction bases with no gene match: 8. The CDR3 has 15 amino acids. The CDR3 DNA is TGCGCCAGCAGGCCGGACAGGGGTCGGGCCGGGGAGCTGTTTTTT. Translating it yields CASRPDRGRAGELFF.

The chain has TRBV6-5 and TRBJ2-1, with TRBD1 matching over 8 bases. V was clipped by 2 bases and J by 5 bases; unmatched bases: 8. There are 16 residues in the CDR3. The germline V gene has CDR1 MNHEY and CDR2 SVGAGI. The CDR3 region has the DNA TGTGCCAGCAGTTACGGCCGGGACAGGCAAAACAATGAGCAGTTCTTC. Protein sequence: CASSYGRDRQNNEQFF.

The chain has TRBV19 and TRBJ2-5, with D possibly matching TRBD1 (6 bases). The CDR3 loop spans 14 amino acids. The V and J ends lost 3 bases and 2 bases respectively, with 10 bases between them. The germline V gene encodes CDR1 LNHDA and CDR2 SQIVND (reference sequence). The CDR3 sequence is CASSIPGDQETQYF. The CDR3 DNA reads as TGTGCCAGTAGTATCCCAGGGGATCAAGAGACCCAGTACTTC.

This clone was detected only once. This chain links TRBV7-8 with TRBJ2-7; 10 bases agree with TRBD2. The CDR3 totals 16 residues. Trimming cost V 1 base and J 4 bases; bases outside gene matches: 7. Per the germline V gene, CDR1 is SGHVS and CDR2 is FQNEAQ. Here the CDR3 DNA reads TGTGCCAGCAGCTTAGTTTCCCTAGCGGGAGTGTACGAGCAGTACTTC. This sequence encodes CASSLVSLAGVYEQYF.

V gene TRBV4-3 combines with J gene TRBJ2-1, with unresolved D. Germline CDR1 is LGHNA and CDR2 is YSLEER. The CDR3 has 15 amino acids. Trimming pared 1 base from V and 7 bases from J, leaving 14 bases between. The CDR3 nucleotides read TGCGCCAGCAGCCAAGCGCCCCCCGGCTTTAATGAGCAGTTCTTC. It specifies CASSQAPPGFNEQFF.

This chain uses TRBV7-9 with TRBJ1-1; D remains unclear. CDR3 length: 11 amino acids. Trimming removed 5 bases at V and 8 bases at J, with 9 bases between. Germline CDR1 SEHNR, CDR2 FQNEAQ (reference sequence). DNA for the CDR3: TGTGCCAGCAGCCCCCTTCGGGAAGCTTTCTTT. Encoded protein: CASSPLREAFF.

The chain employs TRBV4-1 and TRBJ2-7; 10 nucleotides agree with TRBD2. CDR3 size: 15 residues. With 4 bases clipped from V and 4 bases from J, the junction kept 7 bases outside the gene matches. Germline loops: CDR1 MGHRA, CDR2 YSYEKL. CDR3 loop: CASSPRLAGEYEQYF. CDR3 nucleotides: TGCGCCAGCAGCCCCCGCCTAGCGGGAGAGTACGAGCAGTACTTC.